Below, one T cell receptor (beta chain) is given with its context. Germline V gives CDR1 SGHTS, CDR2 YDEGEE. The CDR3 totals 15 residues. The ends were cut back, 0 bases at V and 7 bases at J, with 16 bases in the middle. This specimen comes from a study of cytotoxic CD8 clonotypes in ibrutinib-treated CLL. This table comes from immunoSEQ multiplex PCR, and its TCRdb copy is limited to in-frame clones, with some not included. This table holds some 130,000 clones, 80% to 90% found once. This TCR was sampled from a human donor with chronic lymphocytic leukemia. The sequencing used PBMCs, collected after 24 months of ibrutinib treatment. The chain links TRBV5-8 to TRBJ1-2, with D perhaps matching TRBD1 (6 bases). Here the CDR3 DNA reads TGTGCCAGCAGCTTGGGCGGCCGGACAGTGGGTGGCTACACCTTC. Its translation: CASSLGGRTVGGYTF. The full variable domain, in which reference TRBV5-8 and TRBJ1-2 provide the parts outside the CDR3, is EAGVTQSPTHLIKTRGQQATLRCSPISGHTSVYWYQQALGLGLQFLLWYDEGEERNRGNFPPRFSGRQFPNYSSELNVNALELEDSALYLCASSLGGRTVGGYTFGSGTRLTVV.